A single sample gave rise to the 18 T cell receptor beta chains below, sequenced in a study of blood T cell repertoires in COVID-19. Repertoires were generated with immunoSEQ multiplex PCR, while TCRdb's copy carries only in-frame clones and drops some. Among about 170,000 clones listed, 88% were seen once. Sequenced input: peripheral blood. The source of these receptors is a man in his sixties with acute or convalescent COVID-19.

The J gene is TRBJ1-1, the V gene TRBV18; 7 bases align to TRBD1. CDR3 size: 14 residues. The germline CDR1 and CDR2 sequences are KGHSH and LQKENI. J gave up 8 bases and V 0 bases, and 6 bases lay outside the gene matches. The CDR3 sequence: CASSPPAGGIEAFF. The CDR3 DNA reads TGTGCCAGCTCACCACCGGCAGGGGGTATCGAAGCTTTCTTT.

The rearrangement joins TRBV2 to TRBJ2-5; weak D call: TRBD1 (5 bases). The germline V gene encodes CDR1 SNHLY and CDR2 FYNNEI. This CDR3 has 15 residues. Between the trimmed V and J ends, which lost 2 bases and 2 bases, there was a span of 12 bases. CDR3 nucleotides: TGTGCCAGCAGTGAAAAGGGTGCAGGGCAAGAGACCCAGTACTTC. Encoded protein: CASSEKGAGQETQYF.

The rearrangement joins TRBV11-2 to TRBJ1-1; 10 bases map to TRBD1. The CDR3 consists of 18 residues. The J segment lost 0 bases and the V segment lost 5 bases, leaving 12 bases of the junction unmatched. Germline loops: CDR1 SGHAT, CDR2 FQNNGV. DNA for the CDR3: TGTGCCAGCAGCCCTTATCCGGGACAGGGGCCCTTGAACACTGAAGCTTTCTTT. Translating gives CASSPYPGQGPLNTEAFF.

The gene calls are TRBV24-1 and TRBJ1-2, with D possibly TRBD1 on 5 matching bases. V gave up 2 bases and J gave up 9 bases, with 12 bases separating them. CDR1 and CDR2 from the germline V gene are KGHDR and SFDVKD. The CDR3 is made up of 13 amino acids. The CDR3: CATSDYQGTSYTF. CDR3 coding DNA: TGTGCCACCAGTGATTACCAGGGTACGAGCTACACCTTC.

The rearrangement links TRBV7-6 to TRBJ2-7; 9 bases align to TRBD2. Germline CDR1 SGHVS, CDR2 FNYEAQ. V gave up 5 bases and J gave up 3 bases; unmatched junction bases: 11. The length of the CDR3 is 16 residues. The CDR3, as DNA: TGTGCCAGCAGCCGGACGGGCGGGAGGGCCTTCTACGAGCAGTACTTC. It specifies CASSRTGGRAFYEQYF. The whole variable domain, remainder taken from reference TRBV7-6 and TRBJ2-7, is GAGVSQSPRYKVTKRGQDVALRCDPISGHVSLYWYRQALGQGPEFLTYFNYEAQQDKSGLPNDRFSAERPEGSISTLTIQRTEQRDSAMYRCASSRTGGRAFYEQYFGPGTRLTVT.

J is TRBJ1-5 and V is TRBV10-3; possibly TRBD1 for D (6 bases). Germline CDR1 reads ENHRY; CDR2 reads SYGVKD. Deletions cut 6 bases from V and 1 base from J, with 10 bases between. The CDR3 runs 14 residues. CDR3 sequence: CAIRPDRSNQPQHF. The CDR3 region has the DNA TGTGCCATCAGACCGGACAGAAGCAATCAGCCCCAGCATTTT.

This sequence joins TRBV27 and TRBJ2-1, with a possible D match to TRBD2 (6 bases). The V gene's germline CDR1 is MNHEY and CDR2 SMNVEV (reference sequence). The CDR3 runs 13 residues. V was trimmed by 11 bases and J by 10 bases, leaving 21 bases between them. The CDR3 DNA follows: TGTGCCGCTCGCCGGGAGAGGTTTTCGGAGCAGTTCTTC. As protein: CAARRERFSEQFF.

Comments on this clone: Being one base from a much bigger clone, this may be a read error. The genes are TRBV11-2 and TRBJ2-2, with 8 bases lining up with TRBD1. Germline CDR1 is SGHAT and CDR2 is FQNNGV. Trimming at V came to 3 bases and at J to 1 base, leaving 1 base not matched to a gene. The CDR3 is made up of 15 amino acids. In DNA, the CDR3 is TGTGCCAGCAGCTTTGGGACAGGGAACACCGGGGAGCTGTTTTTT. Its protein product is CASSFGTGNTGELFF.

The V call is TRBV29-1, the J call TRBJ1-4; 7 nucleotides line up with TRBD1. Germline V gene lookup returns CDR1 SQVTM and CDR2 ANQGSEA. CDR3 length: 12 residues. The trim removed 7 bases at V and 7 bases at J, leaving 6 bases unmatched. CDR3 loop: CSARTGGEKLFF. CDR3 nucleotide sequence: TGCAGCGCCAGGACAGGAGGTGAAAAACTGTTTTTT.

The chain is built from TRBV6-5 and TRBJ1-1, with D unresolved. CDR1 is MNHEY, CDR2 SVGAGI, per germline. Trimming shortened V by 6 bases and J by 7 bases, and 12 bases separated the two germline ends. The CDR3 loop spans 12 amino acids. The CDR3 DNA follows: TGTGCCAGCAGCATGGAGGGATATGAAGCTTTCTTT. Its protein product is CASSMEGYEAFF.

The rearrangement links TRBV5-1 to TRBJ2-5; unclear D gene. From germline, CDR1 is SGHRS and CDR2 YFSETQ. The CDR3 loop spans 12 amino acids. V shed 4 bases and J shed 1 base, with 5 bases lying between them. The CDR3 DNA reads as TGCGCCAGCAGCCCTAGCCAAGAGACCCAGTACTTC. It specifies CASSPSQETQYF.

The chain is built from TRBV29-1 and TRBJ2-1; maybe TRBD1 (6 bases). V was cut by 4 bases and J by 5 bases, with 15 bases left in between. The CDR3 runs 14 residues. The germline V gene has CDR1 SQVTM and CDR2 ANQGSEA. The CDR3 nucleotides are TGCAGCGTTGCGTTTGGGGGCGGAGACAATGAGCAGTTCTTC. This encodes CSVAFGGGDNEQFF.

The chain is built from TRBV27 and TRBJ1-1; D is perhaps TRBD1 (6 bases). V was shortened by 6 bases and J by 9 bases, with 17 bases between the two germline ends. Germline CDR1 is MNHEY and CDR2 is SMNVEV (reference sequence). CDR3 length: 13 amino acids. In DNA form, the CDR3 reads TGTGCCAGCAGACCCGGGGGGCCGGCCCAAGCTTTCTTT. Its translation is CASRPGGPAQAFF.

This clone was counted once. The chain carries TRBV6-5 and TRBJ1-1; no firm D call. Trimming cost V 8 bases and J 0 bases, with 16 bases left between them. The germline V gene has CDR1 MNHEY and CDR2 SVGAGI. CDR3 size: 15 residues. The DNA for the CDR3 is TGTGCCAGCCTTTTTTTCGGGTCCATGAACACTGAAGCTTTCTTT. This sequence encodes CASLFFGSMNTEAFF.

The chain couples TRBV5-1 to TRBJ1-2, with TRBD1 matching 8 bases. CDR3 length: 16 amino acids. The V and J ends lost 0 bases and 4 bases, in that order; junction bases with no gene match: 8. Germline-derived CDR1 and CDR2 are SGHRS and YFSETQ. Here the CDR3 reads CASSLVGTGTGYGYTF. As DNA, the CDR3 is TGCGCCAGCAGCTTGGTCGGGACAGGAACGGGCTATGGCTACACCTTC.

This chain links TRBV9 with TRBJ1-2, with TRBD1 matching 7 bases. CDR1 SGDLS and CDR2 YYNGEE come from the germline V gene. With V trimmed by 2 bases and J by 2 bases, 3 bases remained unmatched. The CDR3 is 14 residues long. CDR3 protein: CASSVGRGNYGYTF. The CDR3 DNA follows: TGTGCCAGCAGCGTGGGCAGGGGGAACTATGGCTACACCTTC.

The rearrangement joins TRBV11-1 to TRBJ2-7; TRBD2 aligns across 9 bases. CDR1 is SGHAT and CDR2 is FQDESV in the germline V gene (reference sequence). This CDR3 contains 16 residues. After removal of 5 bases from V and 4 bases from J, the junction contained 12 bases not matched to a gene. The CDR3 here is CASSPLGREGRYEQYF. The CDR3 DNA sequence: TGTGCCAGCAGCCCGCTTGGGCGGGAGGGCCGTTACGAGCAGTACTTC.

V and J are TRBV30 and TRBJ1-1; 7 positions match TRBD1. This CDR3 spans 13 amino acids. Trimming took 5 bases from V and 7 from J; bases not matched to a gene: 10. The germline gives CDR1 GTSNPN, CDR2 SVGIG (reference sequence). The CDR3 protein is CAWGGQPILEAFF. The DNA of the CDR3 is TGTGCCTGGGGGGGACAGCCGATACTTGAAGCTTTCTTT.